The TCR beta chain under discussion was sequenced for a study of cytomegalovirus exposure and HLA in healthy donors. At the level of the study: Falling in the Caucasian-associated ancestry cluster were 80% to 85% of under 450 genotyped donors. Overall study results and limits: Sequencing probably produced one cluster of sequence variants that were highly shared. A later analysis reportedly found fewer N-insertions in an Asian-associated ancestry cluster than the roughly 670-donor mean. The classifier was said to identify cytomegalovirus status with high specificity and sensitivity.

A note on this clone: Antigen specificity is unknown.

V lost 5 bases and J lost 5, with 16 bases in between. The germline V gene encodes CDR1 SGDLS and CDR2 YYNGEE. There are 14 residues in the CDR3. The PCR made use of 60 Vbeta and 13 Jbeta primers. TCRdb's table, derived via immunoSEQ multiplex PCR, lists solely in-frame clones and lacks some. The sample contains fewer than 120,000 clones, around 76% of which appear only once. This receptor was identified in a young man in good health and CMV-seropositive. The rearrangement links TRBV9 to TRBJ1-1; a weak D match, TRBD1 (6 bases). Specimen: PBMCs. The CDR3 DNA reads as TGTGCCAGCAGTTCCAGGGGCCGGGGTACTGAAGCTTTCTTT. Encoded protein: CASSSRGRGTEAFF.